This T cell receptor beta chain originates from a study of shared clonotypes between healthy human individuals. Study as a whole: With ages of 18 to 49, the donors were a couple of women and a few men.

Whole-study findings and limits: With few donors, the genetic and exposure-history diversity represented was limited. Large sequencing depth failed to make sorted-subset sequencing complete, rarefaction showed.

On this clone itself: Its antigen is as yet unknown.

Original methodology: For the immunoSEQ data, sequences were junction-only without quality scores, so filtering differed. Sequenced by immunoSEQ multiplex PCR; TCRdb stores in-frame clones only, minus some. The V and J calls and clone size come from that table; D and trimming were worked out from the DNA. The sample lists around 550,000 clones; 95% to 97% were seen once. The V gene lost 7 bases and the J gene lost 3 bases, with 18 bases spanning the gap. In germline, CDR1 is MDHEN, CDR2 SYDVKM. This CDR3 is 16 amino acids long. This chain links TRBV28 with TRBJ1-4; maybe TRBD1 (6 bases). The receptor's source is a woman in her thirties in good health. Sequenced: naive CD4+ T cells sorted from blood. Subset denoted: CD45RA+ positively selected. CDR3 in amino acids: CASNLVARTANEKLFF. CDR3 nucleotide sequence: TGTGCCAGCAATTTGGTGGCGCGGACAGCTAATGAAAAACTGTTTTTT.